One T cell receptor (beta chain) is described in this entry. The sample belongs to a study of technical replicates of blood from a few donors. Looked up from germline, CDR1 is SGDLS and CDR2 is YYNGEE. J gave up 3 bases and V 3 bases, and 10 bases lay outside the gene matches. CDR3 size: 17 residues. Only in-frame clones appear in the TCRdb table, and some are missing; sequencing was by immunoSEQ multiplex PCR. This table holds about 100,000 clones, around 95% found once. The chain is built from TRBV9 and TRBJ1-5; TRBD1 agrees at 9 bases. The clonotype originates from a human donor in good health. The sequenced sample consisted of T cells isolated from PBMCs. This chain's CDR3 is CASSAGTGWGFNQPQHF. The CDR3, as DNA: TGTGCCAGCAGCGCCGGGACAGGGTGGGGTTTCAATCAGCCCCAGCATTTT.